Below, 21 T cell receptor beta chains from the same sample are listed, as sequenced in a study of T-cell memory formation after mild COVID-19. TCRdb itself ran the 5' RACE reads through MiXCR, one entry per CDR3 protein. The profile covers some 150,000 distinct CDR3 sequences, with roughly a fifth appearing a single time and 2% to 2.5% taken by the ten largest. The sequencing sample was made of PBMCs or a T cell subset sorted from them (not recorded which). The receptors shown here come from an adult woman who had mild COVID-19 (a few samples of this study predate the infection). Cell type and time point are not known.

V and J are TRBV6-2 or TRBV6-3 and TRBJ2-7, with 9 bases identical to TRBD1. The J segment lost 5 bases and the V segment lost 2 bases, leaving 7 bases of the junction unmatched. The CDR3 runs to 15 residues. Germline loops: CDR1 MNHEY, CDR2 SVGEGT. The CDR3 is CASSYGGTGRNEQYF. DNA of the CDR3: TGTGCCAGCAGTTACGGAGGGACAGGGAGGAACGAGCAGTACTTC.

This rearrangement joins TRBV6-4 to TRBJ2-7, with TRBD1 matching 10 bases. CDR1 and CDR2 from the germline V gene are MRHNA and SNTAGT. The trim removed 3 bases at V and 3 bases at J, leaving 5 bases unmatched. The CDR3 has 15 amino acids. In nucleotides, the CDR3 is TGTGCCAGCAGTGAACCCCGGACAGGGGGCTACGAGCAGTACTTC. Protein sequence: CASSEPRTGGYEQYF.

The V and J genes are TRBV5-4 and TRBJ2-3; D uncertain. CDR1 is SGHNT and CDR2 is YYREEE in the germline V gene (reference sequence). The V end lost 0 bases, the J end lost 5 bases, and 7 bases lay between the germline ends. CDR3 size: 13 residues. CDR3 DNA: TGTGCCAGCAGCTTGGCCGCGCGAGATACGCAGTATTTT. Translating gives CASSLAARDTQYF.

CDR3 loop: CASRHTGTQSPEAFF. The CDR3 region has the DNA TGTGCCAGCAGGCATACAGGGACCCAATCCCCTGAAGCTTTCTTT. The rearrangement uses TRBV6-2 or TRBV6-3 and TRBJ1-1; D is possibly TRBD1 (6 bases). The CDR3 is 15 amino acids. V lost 6 bases and J 6 bases, leaving 20 bases between the germline ends. The germline gives CDR1 MNHEY, CDR2 SVGEGT.

This clonotype came up a few times. The V gene is TRBV3-1, the J gene TRBJ2-1; 8 positions agree with TRBD2. Germline V CDR1 and CDR2: LGHDT, YNNKEL (reference sequence). V was clipped by 4 bases and J by 6 bases; unmatched bases: 11. The CDR3 has 16 amino acids. CDR3 in amino acids: CASSPPGTRAFNEQFF. The CDR3 DNA reads TGTGCCAGCAGCCCTCCCGGGACTAGGGCGTTCAATGAGCAGTTCTTC.

This clonotype occurred a few times. The chain has TRBV5-1 and TRBJ2-6, with a tentative D call TRBD1 (6 bases). Trimming cost V 1 base and J 0 bases, with 14 bases left between them. The CDR3 loop spans 18 amino acids. CDR1 and CDR2 from the germline V gene are SGHRS and YFSETQ. CDR3 in amino acids: CASSLRTGTLSGANVLTF. The CDR3 DNA follows: TGCGCCAGCAGCTTGAGAACAGGGACCCTCTCTGGGGCCAACGTCCTGACTTTC.

This clonotype was observed a handful of times. The V call is TRBV7-9, the J call TRBJ2-3; D could derive from TRBD1 or TRBD2 (5 bases each). The V end lost 10 bases, the J end lost 0 bases, and 14 bases lay between the germline ends. The CDR3 spans 14 residues. The germline CDR1 and CDR2 sequences are SEHNR and FQNEAQ (reference sequence). Here the CDR3 DNA reads TGTGCCACCGGGGCTCCCTCCAGCACAGATACGCAGTATTTT. Translated: CATGAPSSTDTQYF. Based on the CDR3 plus reference TRBV7-9 and TRBJ2-3, the full variable domain is DTGVSQNPRHKITKRGQNVTFRCDPISEHNRLYWYRQTLGQGPEFLTYFQNEAQLEKSRLLSDRFSAERPKGSFSTLEIQRTEQGDSAMYLCATGAPSSTDTQYFGPGTRLTVL.

This sequence joins TRBV6-5 and TRBJ1-3; D gene uncertain. Looked up from germline, CDR1 is MNHEY and CDR2 is SVGAGI. V shed 4 bases and J shed 3 bases, with 10 bases lying between them. The CDR3 extends over 14 amino acids. The CDR3, as DNA: TGTGCCAGCAGTTCCGGGCCGTATGGAAACACCATATATTTT. It specifies CASSSGPYGNTIYF.

J is TRBJ1-1 and V is TRBV12-5, with D tentatively TRBD1 (5 bases). The V end lost 5 bases, the J end lost 1 base, and 14 bases lay between the germline ends. CDR3 length: 15 residues. Germline CDR1 is LGHNT and CDR2 is FRNRAP. CDR3 sequence: CASGPGGGRNTEAFF. In DNA, the CDR3 is TGTGCTAGTGGTCCGGGTGGGGGACGGAACACTGAAGCTTTCTTT.

The chain recombines TRBV24-1 with TRBJ2-3, with TRBD2 matching over 11 bases. This CDR3 region has 17 residues. The germline V gene encodes CDR1 KGHDR and CDR2 SFDVKD. The junction had 9 bases not matched to a gene; V was cut back by 5 bases and J by 3 bases. This CDR3 reads CATSGTVGLAGTDTQYF. CDR3 DNA: TGTGCCACCAGTGGCACCGTCGGACTAGCGGGTACAGATACGCAGTATTTT.

The chain uses TRBV29-1 and TRBJ1-1, with TRBD1 matching over 9 bases. The germline CDR1 and CDR2 sequences are SQVTM and ANQGSEA. The junction had 3 bases not matched to a gene; V was cut back by 6 bases and J by 4 bases. The CDR3 spans 12 residues. The CDR3 sequence is CSVGQGGTEAFF. DNA for the CDR3: TGCAGCGTGGGACAGGGAGGCACTGAAGCTTTCTTT.

This clonotype was detected a few times. The chain recombines TRBV12-5 with TRBJ2-5; D remains unclear. Deletions cut 1 base from V and 2 bases from J, with 11 bases between. The germline V gene encodes CDR1 LGHNT and CDR2 FRNRAP. The length of the CDR3 is 15 residues. This CDR3 is CASGLGGRRQETQYF. The CDR3 coding sequence is TGTGCTAGTGGTTTGGGAGGCAGGAGACAAGAGACCCAGTACTTC.

This chain uses TRBV6-2 or TRBV6-3 with TRBJ2-2, with 11 positions matching TRBD1. Germline values: CDR1 MNHEY, CDR2 SVGEGT. The CDR3 has 16 amino acids. The ends lost 4 bases at V and 4 bases at J; junction bases unmatched: 5. CDR3 DNA sequence: TGTGCCAGCAGTTCGGACAGGGGGCGAATCACCGGGGAGCTGTTTTTT. Translated, it gives CASSSDRGRITGELFF.

This clonotype was counted only a few times. This chain links TRBV2 with TRBJ1-5; D is possibly TRBD1 (5 bases). This CDR3 region has 14 residues. From germline, CDR1 is SNHLY and CDR2 FYNNEI. Trimming left V 6 bases short and J 7 bases short, with 16 bases between. In DNA form, the CDR3 reads TGTGCCAGCAGAGAGAACGGGGCGCGGCAGCCCCAGCATTTT. Translating it yields CASRENGARQPQHF.

V usage is TRBV7-8 and J usage is TRBJ2-5; perhaps TRBD2 as D (6 bases). Looked up from germline, CDR1 is SGHVS and CDR2 is FQNEAQ. The germline V and J ends were trimmed by 7 bases and 5 bases, with 17 bases remaining between them. This CDR3 comprises 14 residues. The CDR3 DNA reads as TGTGCCAGCATTAGAACTGGGGGAGGCGAGACCCAGTACTTC. Protein: CASIRTGGGETQYF.

V usage is TRBV6-2 or TRBV6-3 and J usage is TRBJ2-6; TRBD2 is a possible D gene (6 bases). CDR1 is MNHEY and CDR2 is SVGEGT in the germline V gene. The CDR3 is 14 residues long. Trimming stripped 6 bases from V and 2 bases from J, with 8 bases between. The CDR3, as DNA: TGTGCCAGCAGAGGAGGGGCTGGGGCCAACGTCCTGACTTTC. This codes for CASRGGAGANVLTF.

A few counts support this clonotype. This sequence joins TRBV12-3 or TRBV12-4 and TRBJ2-1; 9 nucleotides match TRBD1. The CDR3 is made up of 15 amino acids. V lost 0 bases to trimming and J lost 5 bases; unmatched junction nucleotides: 2. CDR3 nucleotide sequence: TGTGCCAGCAGTTTAGCCGGGACAGGGAACAATGAGCAGTTCTTC. Translated: CASSLAGTGNNEQFF.

The V gene is TRBV25-1, the J gene TRBJ1-6; D is undetermined. The CDR3 is made up of 14 amino acids. Per germline, CDR1 MGHDK and CDR2 SYGVNS. Trimming stripped 4 bases from V and 6 bases from J, with 10 bases between. DNA for the CDR3: TGTGCCAGCAGTGCCGACGTTCGTAATTCACCCCTCCACTTT. This translates into CASSADVRNSPLHF.

This chain joins TRBV7-9 and TRBJ2-7, with D hard to call. The CDR3 covers 11 residues. Trimming stripped 5 bases from V and 5 bases from J, with 7 bases between. Germline CDR1 reads SEHNR; CDR2 reads FQNEAQ (reference sequence). CDR3 sequence reads: CASSKLDEQYF. The DNA for the CDR3 is TGTGCCAGCAGCAAATTAGACGAGCAGTACTTC.

This clonotype was counted a few times. The gene calls are TRBV25-1 and TRBJ2-1; TRBD2 matches 12 bases. The CDR3 runs to 15 residues. Germline CDR1 reads MGHDK; CDR2 reads SYGVNS. With 1 base clipped from V and 9 bases from J, the junction kept 4 bases outside the gene matches. CDR3 protein: CASSESSGRASEQFF. The CDR3 nucleotides read TGTGCCAGCAGTGAATCTAGCGGGAGGGCCAGTGAGCAGTTCTTC.

This clonotype is medium-sized (0.01 to 0.1%) by share. The junction shows a germline mismatch at one end, possibly a read error. V is TRBV4-3 and J is TRBJ2-3; the D gene is possibly TRBD2 (6 bases). Germline CDR1 reads LGHNA; CDR2 reads YSLEER. The CDR3 has 14 residues. CDR3 residues: CASSQALDYGGCFF. DNA for the CDR3: TGCGCCAGCAGCCAAGCCTTGGACTATGGAGGGTGTTTCTTC.